This T cell receptor beta chain comes out of a study of blood T cell repertoires in COVID-19. Study overall: COVID-19 samples collected from the United States, Italy and Spain covered acute and convalescent phases. T cells, B-cell-depleted T cells, or PBMCs provided the cDNA or gDNA that served as material.

The authors' processing: Scientists estimated how many nucleated cells there were by amplifying reference gene primers. Generated by immunoSEQ multiplex PCR, the TCRdb table keeps only in-frame clones and is missing some. Clonal size and the V and J genes are those of that table, whereas D and trimming came from the DNA. This table holds 150,000 to 200,000 clones, 65% to 80% found once. Germline V gene sequence: CDR1 KGHDR, CDR2 SFDVKD. V lost 4 bases and J lost 6, with 12 bases in between. The CDR3 is 14 amino acids. V and J are TRBV24-1 and TRBJ1-5, with D perhaps TRBD1 (5 bases). Sequencing used peripheral blood. This TCR was recovered from a man aged 60-69 years with acute or convalescent COVID-19. In DNA, the CDR3 is TGTGCCACCAGTGAAGGGTGGGGGGGTCAGCCCCAGCATTTT. Protein: CATSEGWGGQPQHF.